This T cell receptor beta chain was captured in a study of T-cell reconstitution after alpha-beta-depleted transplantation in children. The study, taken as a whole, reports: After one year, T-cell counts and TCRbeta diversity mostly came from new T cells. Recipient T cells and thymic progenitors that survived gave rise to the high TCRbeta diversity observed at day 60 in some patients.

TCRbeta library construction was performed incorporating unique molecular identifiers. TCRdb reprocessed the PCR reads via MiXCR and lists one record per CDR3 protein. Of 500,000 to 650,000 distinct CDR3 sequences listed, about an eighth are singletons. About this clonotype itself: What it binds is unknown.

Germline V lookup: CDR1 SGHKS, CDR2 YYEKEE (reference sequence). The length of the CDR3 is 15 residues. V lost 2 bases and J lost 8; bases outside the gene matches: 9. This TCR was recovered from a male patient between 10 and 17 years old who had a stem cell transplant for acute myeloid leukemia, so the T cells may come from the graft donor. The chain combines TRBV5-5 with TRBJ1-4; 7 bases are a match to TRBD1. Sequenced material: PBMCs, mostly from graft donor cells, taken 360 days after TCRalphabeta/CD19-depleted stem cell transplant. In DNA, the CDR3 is TGTGCCAGCAGCTTTATGAGGGGGCATGGGGAAAAACTGTTTTTT. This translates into CASSFMRGHGEKLFF. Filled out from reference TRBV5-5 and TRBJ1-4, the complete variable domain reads DAGVTQSPTHLIKTRGQQVTLRCSPISGHKSVSWYQQVLGQGPQFIFQYYEKEERGRGNFPDRFSARQFPNYSSELNVNALLLGDSALYLCASSFMRGHGEKLFFGSGTQLSVL.